What follows are 30 T cell receptor beta chains derived from one specimen sequenced in a study of identical twins. TCRdb used MiXCR to reprocess the 5' RACE reads, holding one entry per CDR3 protein. The sample shows roughly 630,000 distinct CDR3 sequences, about 7.1% of them seen only once. This same sample was also taken into another study, of yellow fever vaccine responses in identical twins.

The specimen sequenced was PBMCs. These receptors came from a woman aged 18-30 years in good health.

This clonotype was counted between two and nine times. The chain uses TRBV18 and TRBJ2-5; no clear D. The V gene lost 2 bases and the J gene lost 5 bases, with 15 bases spanning the gap. This CDR3 has 15 amino acids. Germline CDR1 and CDR2: KGHSH and LQKENI. The CDR3: CASSPRATARETQYF. The DNA of the CDR3 is TGTGCCAGCTCACCAAGGGCCACGGCTAGGGAGACCCAGTACTTC.

In its sample, this clonotype was seen many times. The chain employs TRBV19 and TRBJ2-7; D possibly corresponds to TRBD1 (6 bases). The CDR3 is 12 amino acids. Germline V lookup: CDR1 LNHDA, CDR2 SQIVND (reference sequence). V shed 5 bases and J shed 5 bases, with 10 bases lying between them. CDR3 amino acids: CASSEQGHEQYF. For the CDR3, the DNA is TGTGCCAGTAGTGAACAGGGACACGAGCAGTACTTC.

The chain uses TRBV7-6 and TRBJ2-2; D gene uncertain. The V end was cut by 5 bases, the J end by 7 bases, with 8 bases between. The CDR3 loop spans 12 amino acids. Germline V gene lookup returns CDR1 SGHVS and CDR2 FNYEAQ. CDR3 amino acids: CASSKLSGELFF. The CDR3 coding sequence is TGTGCCAGCAGCAAACTGAGCGGGGAGCTGTTTTTT.

V usage is TRBV7-9 and J usage is TRBJ2-7; 9 bases are shared with TRBD1. The CDR3 spans 15 residues. CDR1 is SEHNR and CDR2 is FQNEAQ in the germline V gene (reference sequence). The ends lost 5 bases at V and 2 bases at J; junction bases unmatched: 7. This CDR3 reads CASSLGQGIPYEQYV. The DNA for the CDR3 is TGTGCCAGCAGCCTCGGACAGGGGATCCCCTACGAGCAGTACGTC.

The chain uses TRBV7-3 and TRBJ2-2; D gene unclear. The CDR3 is made up of 16 amino acids. Per germline, CDR1 SGHTA and CDR2 FQGTGA. V gave up 2 bases and J gave up 1 base, with 11 bases separating them. The CDR3 protein is CASSLYGQLNTGELFF. The DNA of the CDR3 is TGTGCCAGCAGCTTATACGGGCAATTGAACACCGGGGAGCTGTTTTTT.

This clonotype was counted many times. The chain combines TRBV12-3 or TRBV12-4 with TRBJ1-1; 8 bases are a match to TRBD1. The CDR3 has 15 amino acids. The ends lost 7 bases at V and 0 bases at J; junction bases unmatched: 7. CDR3 nucleotides: TGTGCCAGCACCCGACTGACAGGGGTGAACACTGAAGCTTTCTTT. It codes for CASTRLTGVNTEAFF.

This clonotype was observed a few times. The chain links TRBV4-1 to TRBJ2-7; perhaps TRBD1 as D (7 bases). The CDR3 totals 14 residues. V gave up 1 base and J gave up 2 bases, with 9 bases separating them. The germline V gene encodes CDR1 MGHRA and CDR2 YSYEKL. The DNA for the CDR3 is TGCGCCAGCAGCCAAGCAGGGGGGACCTACGAGCAGTACGTC. Its protein product is CASSQAGGTYEQYV.

This clonotype was seen repeatedly, ten times or more. The chain employs TRBV3-1 and TRBJ1-6; D ambiguous. Trimming left V 0 bases short and J 6 bases short, with 15 bases between. From germline, CDR1 is LGHDT and CDR2 YNNKEL (reference sequence). The CDR3 is 17 residues long. The CDR3 coding sequence is TGTGCCAGCAGCCAAGATTTAGAGAGAGCGCGTAATTCACCCCTCCACTTT. This sequence encodes CASSQDLERARNSPLHF.

This clonotype showed up many times. CDR3 amino acids: CSVEYQTGLHSTDTQYF. The CDR3, as DNA: TGCAGCGTTGAATATCAGACAGGCCTACATAGCACAGATACGCAGTATTTT. This chain uses TRBV29-1 with TRBJ2-3; possible D gene TRBD1, 6 bases. The ends were cut back, 2 bases at V and 0 bases at J, with 18 bases in the middle. The germline gives CDR1 SQVTM, CDR2 ANQGSEA. The CDR3 sequence is 17 residues long.

This clonotype was counted ten times or more. J is TRBJ2-5 and V is TRBV7-9; the match to TRBD1 covers 7 bases. The CDR3 has 15 amino acids. V shed 5 bases, J shed 2 bases, and the junction held 8 bases outside the gene matches. CDR1 SEHNR and CDR2 FQNEAQ come from the germline V gene (reference sequence). CDR3 DNA: TGTGCCAGCAGCCCCCGTCGACAGGGACAAGAGACCCAGTACTTC. Encoded protein: CASSPRRQGQETQYF.

This rearrangement joins TRBV20-1 to TRBJ2-5; 9 bases match TRBD2. Germline trimming cut 0 bases from V and 2 bases from J; bases unmatched to any gene: 7. CDR1 is DFQATT and CDR2 is SNEGSKA in the germline V gene (reference sequence). The CDR3 contains 16 residues. The CDR3: CSARDPLAGTQETQYF. DNA of the CDR3: TGCAGTGCTAGAGATCCCCTAGCGGGGACACAAGAGACCCAGTACTTC.

This clonotype was seen repeatedly, ten times or more. This chain uses TRBV24-1 with TRBJ2-5, with a tentative D call TRBD2 (5 bases). V gave up 0 bases and J gave up 5 bases, with 15 bases separating them. Germline V CDR1 and CDR2: KGHDR, SFDVKD. The CDR3 has 16 residues. CDR3: CATSDLPGRKGETQYF. The DNA of the CDR3 is TGTGCCACCAGTGATTTGCCGGGAAGGAAAGGGGAGACCCAGTACTTC.

This clonotype was detected ten times or more. J is TRBJ1-5 and V is TRBV12-3 or TRBV12-4, with D maybe TRBD1 (6 bases). Between the trimmed V and J ends, which lost 6 bases and 1 base, there was a span of 13 bases. This CDR3 has 15 residues. The CDR3 nucleotides read TGTGCCAGCAGGAACACAGGGACGAGCAATCAGCCCCAGCATTTT. Translation gives CASRNTGTSNQPQHF.

This clonotype was seen at least ten times. The rearrangement uses TRBV2 and TRBJ2-5, with a tentative D call TRBD1 (5 bases). Between the trimmed V and J ends, which lost 4 bases and 5 bases, there was a span of 11 bases. The germline CDR1 and CDR2 sequences are SNHLY and FYNNEI. The CDR3 has 13 amino acids. The CDR3 DNA reads TGTGCCAGCAGTGCAGGGTTCCAGGAGACCCAGTACTTC. Translated: CASSAGFQETQYF.

The table lists this clonotype with many counts. The CDR3 region is CASSNVETQYF. CDR3 sequence (DNA): TGTGCCAGCAGCAATGTGGAGACCCAGTACTTC. V is TRBV7-9 and J is TRBJ2-5; D remains ambiguous. Germline loops: CDR1 SEHNR, CDR2 FQNEAQ (reference sequence). The CDR3 consists of 11 residues. Between the trimmed V and J ends, which lost 5 bases and 5 bases, there was a span of 6 bases. The variable domain in full, completed from reference TRBV7-9 and TRBJ2-5, reads DTGVSQNPRHKITKRGQNVTFRCDPISEHNRLYWYRQTLGQGPEFLTYFQNEAQLEKSRLLSDRFSAERPKGSFSTLEIQRTEQGDSAMYLCASSNVETQYFGPGTRLLVL.

The chain links TRBV5-1 to TRBJ2-1, with a possible D match to TRBD2 (5 bases). The V end lost 2 bases, the J end lost 2 bases, and 11 bases lay between the germline ends. The CDR3 consists of 15 residues. Germline V gene data show CDR1 as SGHRS and CDR2 as YFSETQ. The CDR3 here is CASSFLRLTYNEQFF. CDR3 nucleotides: TGCGCCAGCAGCTTTCTGCGACTAACCTACAATGAGCAGTTCTTC.

This clonotype was counted between two and nine times. Written as DNA, the CDR3 is TGTGCCAGCAGTGAGGCAAACAGACCCTACAATGAGCAGTTCTTC. Translated, it gives CASSEANRPYNEQFF. The chain combines TRBV6-1 with TRBJ2-1; no clear D. CDR3 length equals 15 residues. Trimming removed 3 bases from V and 2 bases from J, with 11 bases in between. Germline assignment: CDR1 MNHNS and CDR2 SASEGT.

This clonotype turned up a few times. The J gene is TRBJ2-1, the V gene TRBV20-1, with TRBD2 matching over 12 bases. V trimming: 1 base; J trimming: 10 bases; junction bases outside the gene matches: 2. The CDR3 contains 13 residues. CDR1 and CDR2 from the germline V gene are DFQATT and SNEGSKA (reference sequence). The CDR3 DNA sequence: TGCAGTGCTAGAGGGACTAGCGGGGACGAGCAGTTCTTC. Its protein is CSARGTSGDEQFF.

The chain employs TRBV6-2 or TRBV6-3 and TRBJ2-7; the match to TRBD2 covers 9 bases. The V segment lost 0 bases and the J segment 2 bases; nucleotides outside the gene matches: 20. CDR3 length equals 21 residues. Looked up from germline, CDR1 is MNHEY and CDR2 is SVGEGT. CDR3 bases: TGTGCCAGCAGTTACTCGACCTGTTGCGTTAGAGTGCCTAGCGGGGCCTACGAGCAGTACGTC. Protein product: CASSYSTCCVRVPSGAYEQYV.

This clonotype was recorded at least ten times. V and J are TRBV7-2 and TRBJ1-6; D remains ambiguous. Per the germline V gene, CDR1 is SGHTA and CDR2 is FQGNSA. CDR3 length equals 16 residues. Trimming left V 5 bases short and J 0 bases short, with 11 bases between. This chain's CDR3 is CASSAGLSSYNSPLHF. The DNA for the CDR3 is TGTGCCAGCAGCGCCGGCCTTAGCTCCTATAATTCACCCCTCCACTTT.

The V gene is TRBV2, the J gene TRBJ1-1; 10 bases are a match to TRBD1. The CDR3 runs 13 residues. Per the germline V gene, CDR1 is SNHLY and CDR2 is FYNNEI. Trimming took 8 bases from V and 11 from J; bases not matched to a gene: 11. The CDR3 coding sequence is TGTGCCAGCTGGGACAGGGGTGGGCTGGTGGCTTTCTTT. This gives the protein CASWDRGGLVAFF.

At least ten counts were recorded for this clonotype. V gene TRBV5-1 combines with J gene TRBJ1-5, with 7 bases identical to TRBD1. Germline V gives CDR1 SGHRS, CDR2 YFSETQ. With V trimmed by 5 bases and J by 4 bases, 9 bases remained unmatched. The CDR3 length is 15 residues. CDR3 DNA sequence: TGCGCCAGCAGTCCCTCGGGACAGTTAAATCAGCCCCAGCATTTT. Its protein product is CASSPSGQLNQPQHF.

The chain links TRBV13 to TRBJ2-7, with no clear D. The CDR3 runs to 14 residues. CDR1 PRHDT and CDR2 FYEKMQ come from the germline V gene (reference sequence). Trimming removed 5 bases from V and 0 bases from J, with 11 bases in between. CDR3 nucleotides: TGTGCCAGCAGCCCCGGCCCTCCCTCCTACGAGCAGTACGTC. Translation gives CASSPGPPSYEQYV.

This clonotype has a count of ten or more. The chain joins TRBV5-1 to TRBJ2-7; possible D gene TRBD1, 6 bases. The CDR3 has 16 residues. V was clipped by 5 bases and J by 0 bases, with 18 bases between them. Germline V lookup: CDR1 SGHRS, CDR2 YFSETQ. The CDR3, as DNA: TGCGCCAGCAGACAGGGCCTGGACCGTAGCTCCTACGAGCAGTACGTC. This codes for CASRQGLDRSSYEQYV.

The chain recombines TRBV3-1 with TRBJ2-7, with 9 bases fitting TRBD2. CDR3 size: 17 residues. The J segment lost 2 bases and the V segment lost 0 bases, leaving 8 bases of the junction unmatched. Germline CDR1 reads LGHDT; CDR2 reads YNNKEL (reference sequence). CDR3 bases: TGTGCCAGCAGCCAAGATTGGGTGCGGGAGGGAACCTACGAGCAGTACTTC. Its protein is CASSQDWVREGTYEQYF.

The table lists this clonotype with a few counts. The chain joins TRBV2 to TRBJ2-5; tentatively, D is TRBD2 (6 bases). This CDR3 has 13 amino acids. V dropped 3 bases and J dropped 5 bases, with 10 bases sitting between them. Germline values: CDR1 SNHLY, CDR2 FYNNEI. DNA of the CDR3: TGTGCCAGCAGTGATGCTAGCGTTGAGACCCAGTACTTC. It specifies CASSDASVETQYF.

This clonotype came up a few times. CDR3 in amino acids: CSARDQGHQPQHF. Here the CDR3 DNA reads TGCAGTGCTAGAGATCAGGGTCATCAGCCCCAGCATTTT. The J gene is TRBJ1-5, the V gene TRBV20-1, with D possibly TRBD1 on 5 matching bases. This CDR3 spans 13 amino acids. Germline CDR1 and CDR2: DFQATT and SNEGSKA (reference sequence). V gave up 0 bases and J gave up 5 bases, with 8 bases separating them.

This clonotype has only a few counts. The chain employs TRBV6-5 and TRBJ1-2, with 7 bases identical to TRBD1. The V gene end was trimmed by 4 bases and the J gene end by 1 base; junction bases not matched to a gene: 12. The V gene's germline CDR1 is MNHEY and CDR2 SVGAGI. This CDR3 contains 17 residues. The chain's CDR3 is CASSLTGQRNLNYGYTF. As DNA, the CDR3 is TGTGCCAGCAGTTTAACGGGACAGAGAAATCTTAACTATGGCTACACCTTC.

The table lists this clonotype with a few counts. This rearrangement joins TRBV29-1 to TRBJ2-5; 7 bases fit TRBD1. This CDR3 has 13 residues. J gave up 4 bases and V 3 bases, and 5 bases lay outside the gene matches. The germline CDR1 and CDR2 sequences are SQVTM and ANQGSEA. CDR3 loop: CSVEGTATETQYF. The DNA of the CDR3 is TGCAGCGTTGAGGGGACAGCGACAGAGACCCAGTACTTC.

In its sample, this clonotype was seen many times. The chain carries TRBV2 and TRBJ2-1; a possible D gene is TRBD2 (5 bases). The CDR3 has 13 residues. The germline V and J ends were trimmed by 5 bases and 6 bases, with 11 bases remaining between them. Per the germline V gene, CDR1 is SNHLY and CDR2 is FYNNEI. The DNA for the CDR3 is TGTGCCAGCAGTTTGGGAGCGATCAATGAGCAGTTCTTC. It specifies CASSLGAINEQFF.